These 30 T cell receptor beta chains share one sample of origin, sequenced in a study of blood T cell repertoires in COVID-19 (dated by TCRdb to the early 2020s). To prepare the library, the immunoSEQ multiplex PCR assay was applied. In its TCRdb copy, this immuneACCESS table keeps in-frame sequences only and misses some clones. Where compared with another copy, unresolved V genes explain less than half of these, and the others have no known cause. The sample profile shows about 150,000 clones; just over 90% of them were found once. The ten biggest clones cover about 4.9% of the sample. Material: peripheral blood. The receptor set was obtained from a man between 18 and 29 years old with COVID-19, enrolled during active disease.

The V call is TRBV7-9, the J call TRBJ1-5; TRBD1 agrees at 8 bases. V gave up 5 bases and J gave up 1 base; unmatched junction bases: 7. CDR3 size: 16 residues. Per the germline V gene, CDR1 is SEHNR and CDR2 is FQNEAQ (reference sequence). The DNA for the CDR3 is TGTGCCAGCAGCCAAGCGCAGGGGGCGAGCAATCAGCCCCAGCATTTT. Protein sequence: CASSQAQGASNQPQHF.

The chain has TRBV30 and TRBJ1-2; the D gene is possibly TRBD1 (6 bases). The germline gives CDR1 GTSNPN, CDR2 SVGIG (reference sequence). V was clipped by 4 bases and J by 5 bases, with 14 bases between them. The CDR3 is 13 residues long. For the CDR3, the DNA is TGTGCCTGGACCGCGACAGGAGATTATGGCTACACCTTC. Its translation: CAWTATGDYGYTF.

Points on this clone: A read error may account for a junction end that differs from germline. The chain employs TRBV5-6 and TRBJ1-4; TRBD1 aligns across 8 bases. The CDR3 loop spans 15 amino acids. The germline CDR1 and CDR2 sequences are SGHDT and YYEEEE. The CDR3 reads CASSFNSGGGEKLLF. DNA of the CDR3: TGTGCCAGCAGCTTCAATTCAGGGGGCGGTGAAAAACTGCTTTTT.

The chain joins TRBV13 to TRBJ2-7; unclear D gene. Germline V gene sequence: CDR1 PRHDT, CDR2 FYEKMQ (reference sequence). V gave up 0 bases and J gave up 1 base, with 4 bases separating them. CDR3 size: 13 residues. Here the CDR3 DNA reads TGTGCCAGCAGCTTAGGGACTTCCTACGAGCAGTACTTC. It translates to CASSLGTSYEQYF. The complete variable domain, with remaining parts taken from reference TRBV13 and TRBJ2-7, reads AAGVIQSPRHLIKEKRETATLKCYPIPRHDTVYWYQQGPGQDPQFLISFYEKMQSDKGSIPDRFSAQQFSDYHSELNMSSLELGDSALYFCASSLGTSYEQYFGPGTRLTVT.

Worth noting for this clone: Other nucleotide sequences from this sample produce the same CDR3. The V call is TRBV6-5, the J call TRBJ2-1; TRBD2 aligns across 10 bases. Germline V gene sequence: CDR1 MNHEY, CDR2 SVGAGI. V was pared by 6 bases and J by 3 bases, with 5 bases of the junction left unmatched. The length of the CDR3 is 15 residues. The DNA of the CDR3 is TGTGCCAGCAGCTTAGCGGGAGGTGACTACAATGAGCAGTTCTTC. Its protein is CASSLAGGDYNEQFF.

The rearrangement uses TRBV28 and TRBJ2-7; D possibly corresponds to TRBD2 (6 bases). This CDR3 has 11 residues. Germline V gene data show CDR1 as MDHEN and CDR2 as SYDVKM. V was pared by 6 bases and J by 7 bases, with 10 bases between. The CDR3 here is CASRTREEQYF. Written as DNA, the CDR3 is TGTGCCAGCAGGACTAGGGAGGAGCAGTACTTC.

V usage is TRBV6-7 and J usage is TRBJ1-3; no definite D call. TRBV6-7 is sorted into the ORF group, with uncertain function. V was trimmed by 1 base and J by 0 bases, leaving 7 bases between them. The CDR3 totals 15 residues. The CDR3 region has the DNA TGTGCCAGCAGTTACTGCCGCGTCTCTGGAAACACCATATATTTT. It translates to CASSYCRVSGNTIYF.

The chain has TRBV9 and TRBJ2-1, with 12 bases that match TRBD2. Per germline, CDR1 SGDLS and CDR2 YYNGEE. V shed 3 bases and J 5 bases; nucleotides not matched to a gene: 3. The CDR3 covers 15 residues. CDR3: CASSARTSGNNEQFF. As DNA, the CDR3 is TGTGCCAGCAGCGCTAGGACTAGCGGGAACAATGAGCAGTTCTTC.

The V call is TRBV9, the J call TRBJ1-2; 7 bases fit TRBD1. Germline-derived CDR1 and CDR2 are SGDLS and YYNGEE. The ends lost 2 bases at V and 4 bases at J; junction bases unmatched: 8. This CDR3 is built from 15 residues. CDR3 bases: TGTGCCAGCAGCGTGACAGGGTCCCAGTCCTATGGCTACACCTTC. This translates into CASSVTGSQSYGYTF. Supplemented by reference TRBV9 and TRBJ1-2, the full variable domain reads DSGVTQTPKHLITATGQRVTLRCSPRSGDLSVYWYQQSLDQGLQFLIQYYNGEERAKGNILERFSAQQFPDLHSELNLSSLELGDSALYFCASSVTGSQSYGYTFGSGTRLTVV.

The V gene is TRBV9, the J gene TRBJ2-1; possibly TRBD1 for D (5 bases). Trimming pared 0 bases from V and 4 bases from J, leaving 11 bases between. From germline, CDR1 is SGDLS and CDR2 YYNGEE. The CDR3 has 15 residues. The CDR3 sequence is CASSVVGADYNEQFF. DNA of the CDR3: TGTGCCAGCAGCGTAGTAGGGGCGGATTACAATGAGCAGTTCTTC. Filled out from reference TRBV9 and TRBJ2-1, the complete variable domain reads DSGVTQTPKHLITATGQRVTLRCSPRSGDLSVYWYQQSLDQGLQFLIQYYNGEERAKGNILERFSAQQFPDLHSELNLSSLELGDSALYFCASSVVGADYNEQFFGPGTRLTVL.

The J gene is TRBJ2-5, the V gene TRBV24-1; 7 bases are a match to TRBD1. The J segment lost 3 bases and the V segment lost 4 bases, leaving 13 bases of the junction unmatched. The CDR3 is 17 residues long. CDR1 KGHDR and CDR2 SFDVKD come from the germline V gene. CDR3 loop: CATSDPGQAFREETQYF. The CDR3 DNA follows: TGTGCCACCAGTGACCCTGGACAGGCGTTTCGGGAAGAGACCCAGTACTTC.

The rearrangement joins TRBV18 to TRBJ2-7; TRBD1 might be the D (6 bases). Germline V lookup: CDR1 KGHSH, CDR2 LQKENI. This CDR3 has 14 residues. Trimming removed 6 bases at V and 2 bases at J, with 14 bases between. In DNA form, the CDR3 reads TGTGCCAGCTCCCAGGGCAGGGGAGCCTACGAGCAGTACTTC. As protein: CASSQGRGAYEQYF.

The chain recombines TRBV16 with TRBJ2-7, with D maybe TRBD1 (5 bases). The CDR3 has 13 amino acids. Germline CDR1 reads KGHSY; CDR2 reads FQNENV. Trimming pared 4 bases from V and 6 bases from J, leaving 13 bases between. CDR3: CASSPTMTAEQYF. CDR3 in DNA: TGTGCCAGCAGCCCCACGATGACAGCCGAGCAGTACTTC.

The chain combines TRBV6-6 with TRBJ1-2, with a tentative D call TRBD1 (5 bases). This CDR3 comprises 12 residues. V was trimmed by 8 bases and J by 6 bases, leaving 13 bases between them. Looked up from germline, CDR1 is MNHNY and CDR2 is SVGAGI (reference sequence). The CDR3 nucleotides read TGTGCCAGCTCCTTCGGGGGGAATGGCTACACCTTC. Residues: CASSFGGNGYTF.

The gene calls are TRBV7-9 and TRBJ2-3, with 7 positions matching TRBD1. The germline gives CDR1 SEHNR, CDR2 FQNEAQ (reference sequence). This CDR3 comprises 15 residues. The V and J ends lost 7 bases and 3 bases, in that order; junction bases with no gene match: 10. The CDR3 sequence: CASTRDRFRTDTQYF. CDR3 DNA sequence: TGTGCCAGCACCCGGGACAGATTTAGGACAGATACGCAGTATTTT.

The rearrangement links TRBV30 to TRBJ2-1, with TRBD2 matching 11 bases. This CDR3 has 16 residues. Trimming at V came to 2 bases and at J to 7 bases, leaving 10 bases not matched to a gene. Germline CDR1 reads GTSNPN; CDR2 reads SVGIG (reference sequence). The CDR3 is CAWSPRYSGRANEQFF. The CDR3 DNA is TGTGCCTGGAGTCCACGGTATAGCGGGAGGGCTAATGAGCAGTTCTTC.

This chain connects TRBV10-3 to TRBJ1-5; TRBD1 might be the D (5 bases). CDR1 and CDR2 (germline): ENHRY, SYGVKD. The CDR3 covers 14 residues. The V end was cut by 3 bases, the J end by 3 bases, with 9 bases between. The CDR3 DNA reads TGTGCCATCAGTGATCCAGGGCTCAATCAGCCCCAGCATTTT. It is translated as CAISDPGLNQPQHF.

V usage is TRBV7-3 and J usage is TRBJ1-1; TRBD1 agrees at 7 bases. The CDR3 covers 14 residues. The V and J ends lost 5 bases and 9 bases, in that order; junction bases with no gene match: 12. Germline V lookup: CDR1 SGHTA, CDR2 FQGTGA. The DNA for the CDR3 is TGTGCCAGCAGCCCATACGCCGGGACAGAAAAAGCTTTCTTT. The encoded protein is CASSPYAGTEKAFF.

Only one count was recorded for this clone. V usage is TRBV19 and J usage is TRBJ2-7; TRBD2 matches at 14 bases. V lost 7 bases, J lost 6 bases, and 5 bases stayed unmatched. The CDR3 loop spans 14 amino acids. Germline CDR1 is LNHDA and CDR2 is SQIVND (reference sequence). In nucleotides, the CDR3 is TGTGCCAGTAAGACCGGGACTAGCGGGAGCGAGCAGTACTTC. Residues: CASKTGTSGSEQYF.

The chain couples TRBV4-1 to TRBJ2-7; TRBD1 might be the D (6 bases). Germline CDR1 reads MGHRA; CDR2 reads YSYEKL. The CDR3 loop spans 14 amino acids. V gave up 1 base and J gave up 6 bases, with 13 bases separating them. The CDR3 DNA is TGCGCCAGCAGCCAAGCGGCAGGGGTGGTCGAGCAGTACTTC. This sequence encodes CASSQAAGVVEQYF.

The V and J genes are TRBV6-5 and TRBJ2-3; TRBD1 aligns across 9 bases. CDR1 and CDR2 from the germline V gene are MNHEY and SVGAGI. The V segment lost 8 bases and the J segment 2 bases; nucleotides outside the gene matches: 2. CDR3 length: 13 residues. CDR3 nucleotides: TGTGCCAGCCGGGACAGGGTCACAGATACGCAGTATTTT. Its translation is CASRDRVTDTQYF.

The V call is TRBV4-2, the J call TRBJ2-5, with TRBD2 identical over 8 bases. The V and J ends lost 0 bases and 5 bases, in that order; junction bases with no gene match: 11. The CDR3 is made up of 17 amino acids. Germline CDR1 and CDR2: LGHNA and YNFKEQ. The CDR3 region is CASSQDRAGTRGETQYF. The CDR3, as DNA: TGTGCCAGCAGCCAAGACCGCGCCGGGACTAGAGGGGAGACCCAGTACTTC.

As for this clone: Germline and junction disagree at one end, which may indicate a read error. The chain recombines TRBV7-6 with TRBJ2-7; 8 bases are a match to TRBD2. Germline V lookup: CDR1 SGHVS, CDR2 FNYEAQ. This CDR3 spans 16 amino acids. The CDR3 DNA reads TGTGCCAGCAGCTTAGGGGTAGCGGGACTTTCCTCCGAGCAGTACTTC. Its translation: CASSLGVAGLSSEQYF.

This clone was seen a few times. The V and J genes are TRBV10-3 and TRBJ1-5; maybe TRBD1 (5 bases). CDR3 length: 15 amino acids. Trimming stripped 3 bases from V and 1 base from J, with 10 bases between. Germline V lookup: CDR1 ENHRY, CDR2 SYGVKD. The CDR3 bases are TGTGCCATCAGTGAAAGGGGCGAGAGCAATCAGCCCCAGCATTTT. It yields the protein CAISERGESNQPQHF.

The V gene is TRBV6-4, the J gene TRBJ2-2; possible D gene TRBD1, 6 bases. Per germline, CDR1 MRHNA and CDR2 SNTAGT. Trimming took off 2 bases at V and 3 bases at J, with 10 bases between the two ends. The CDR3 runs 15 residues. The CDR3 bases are TGTGCCAGCAGTGACAGGGCAGGGGACACCGGGGAGCTGTTTTTT. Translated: CASSDRAGDTGELFF.

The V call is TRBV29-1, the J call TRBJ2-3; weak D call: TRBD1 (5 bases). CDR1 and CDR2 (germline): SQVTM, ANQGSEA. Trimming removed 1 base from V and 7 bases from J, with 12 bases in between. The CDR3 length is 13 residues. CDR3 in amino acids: CSVEVGPRYTQYF. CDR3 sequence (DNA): TGCAGCGTTGAAGTGGGGCCACGGTATACGCAGTATTTT.

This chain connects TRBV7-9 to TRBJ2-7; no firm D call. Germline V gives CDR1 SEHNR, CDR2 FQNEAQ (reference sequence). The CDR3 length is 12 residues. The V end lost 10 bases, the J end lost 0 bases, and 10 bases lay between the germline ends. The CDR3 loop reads CAIGVSSYEQYF. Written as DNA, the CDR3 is TGTGCCATTGGTGTCAGCTCCTACGAGCAGTACTTC. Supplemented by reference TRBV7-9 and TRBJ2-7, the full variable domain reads DTGVSQNPRHKITKRGQNVTFRCDPISEHNRLYWYRQTLGQGPEFLTYFQNEAQLEKSRLLSDRFSAERPKGSFSTLEIQRTEQGDSAMYLCAIGVSSYEQYFGPGTRLTVT.

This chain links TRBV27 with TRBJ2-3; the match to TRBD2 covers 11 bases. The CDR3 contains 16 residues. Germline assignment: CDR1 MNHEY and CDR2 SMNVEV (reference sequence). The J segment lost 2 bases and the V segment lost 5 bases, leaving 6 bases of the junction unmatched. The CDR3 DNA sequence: TGTGCCAGCAGTCTGGGGGGACTAGCGGTCACAGATACGCAGTATTTT. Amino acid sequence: CASSLGGLAVTDTQYF.

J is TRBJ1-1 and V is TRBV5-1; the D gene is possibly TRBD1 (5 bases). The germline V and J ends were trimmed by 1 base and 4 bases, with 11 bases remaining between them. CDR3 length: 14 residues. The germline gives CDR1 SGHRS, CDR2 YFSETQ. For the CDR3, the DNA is TGCGCCAGCAGCTTGCGGAGGGGCACCACTGAAGCTTTCTTT. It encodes CASSLRRGTTEAFF.

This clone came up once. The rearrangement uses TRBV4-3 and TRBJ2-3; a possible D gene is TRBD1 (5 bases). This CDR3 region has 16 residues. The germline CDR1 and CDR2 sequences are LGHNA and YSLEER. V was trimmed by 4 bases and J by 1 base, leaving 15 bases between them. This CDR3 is CASSPRGGGRTDTQYF. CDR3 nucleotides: TGCGCCAGCAGCCCAAGGGGCGGCGGCCGCACAGATACGCAGTATTTT.